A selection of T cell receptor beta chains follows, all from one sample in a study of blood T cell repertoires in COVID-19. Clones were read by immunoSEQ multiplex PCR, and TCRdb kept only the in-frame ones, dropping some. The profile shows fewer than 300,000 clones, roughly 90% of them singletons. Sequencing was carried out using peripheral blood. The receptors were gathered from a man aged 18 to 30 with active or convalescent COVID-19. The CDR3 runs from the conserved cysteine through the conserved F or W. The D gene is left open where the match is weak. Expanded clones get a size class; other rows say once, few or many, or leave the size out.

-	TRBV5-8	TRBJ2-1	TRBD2	TGTGCCAGCAGCCTCGCGGGGGGGCCCGTCAATGAGCAGTTCTTC	CASSLAGGPVNEQFF
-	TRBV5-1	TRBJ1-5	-	TGCGCCAGCAGCTTGGCCTCAGGGTATCAGCCCCAGCATTTT	CASSLASGYQPQHF
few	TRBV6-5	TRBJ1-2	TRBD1	TGTGCCAGCAGTTACGGAGGGGGCGGGTTTAGAGGCTACACCTTC	CASSYGGGGFRGYTF
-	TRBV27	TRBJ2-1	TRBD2	TGTGCCAGCAGTCCCCGGAGGGACATCGAGCGGGGGGCTAAGGATGAGCAGTTCTTC	CASSPRRDIERGAKDEQFF
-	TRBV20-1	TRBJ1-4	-	TGCAGTGCTAGTTCAGGGTTTGCTGAAAAACTGTTTTTT	CSASSGFAEKLFF
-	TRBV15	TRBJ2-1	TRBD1	TGTGCCACCAGCAGACCCCTGACAGGGGGCTTAAATGAGCAGTTCTTC	CATSRPLTGGLNEQFF
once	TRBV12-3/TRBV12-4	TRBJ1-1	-	TGTGCCAGCACCCAGGGCGGGAACACTGAAGCTTTCTTT	CASTQGGNTEAFF
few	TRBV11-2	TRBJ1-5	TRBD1	TGTGCCAGCAGCTTTGGGACAGACAATCAGCCCCAGCATTTT	CASSFGTDNQPQHF
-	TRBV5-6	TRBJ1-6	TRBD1	TGTGCCAGCAGCTTAGCAGGGGGCCTACAAAATTCACCCCTCCACTTT	CASSLAGGLQNSPLHF
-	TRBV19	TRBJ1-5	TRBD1	TGTGCCAGCGGACAGGGAGGCAATCAGCCCCAGCATTTT	CASGQGGNQPQHF
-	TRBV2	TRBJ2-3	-	TGTGCCTCCAAGAGGTCAGATACGCAGTATTTT	CASKRSDTQYF
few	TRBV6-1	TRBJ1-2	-	TGTGCCAGCAGTGAAGACCTTCCGGGACGGGGAGGGGATGGCTACACCTTC	CASSEDLPGRGGDGYTF
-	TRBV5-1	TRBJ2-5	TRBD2	TGCGCCAGCAGCTCCCCCCCAGGCGGGGGGGCCTGGCAAGAGACCCAGTACTTC	CASSSPPGGGAWQETQYF
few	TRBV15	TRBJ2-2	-	TGTGCCACCAGCAGAGTGGGGCAGGGCCCCGGGGAGCTGTTTTTT	CATSRVGQGPGELFF
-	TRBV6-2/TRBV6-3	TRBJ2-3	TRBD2	TGTGCCAGCAGTCCCGGACTAGCGGGGGGGCGCACAGATACGCAGTATTTT	CASSPGLAGGRTDTQYF
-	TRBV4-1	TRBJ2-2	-	TGCGCCAGCAGCCGAGGAGACCCGAAGTTAACGGGGGAGCTGTTTTTT	CASSRGDPKLTGELFF
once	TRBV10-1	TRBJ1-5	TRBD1	TGCGCCAGCAGTACCGGGACAGAACTTACCAATCAGCCCCAGCATTTT	CASSTGTELTNQPQHF
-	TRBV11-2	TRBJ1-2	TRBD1	TGTGCCAGCAGCTTTAGACAGGGCTATGGCTACACCTTC	CASSFRQGYGYTF
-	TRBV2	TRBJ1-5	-	TGTGCCAGCAGGTTGAAAGGGGGAATAAATCAGCCCCAGCATTTT	CASRLKGGINQPQHF
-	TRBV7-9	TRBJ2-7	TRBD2	TGTGCCAGCAGCGTCGGGGGGGTCGGCTACGAGCAGTACTTC	CASSVGGVGYEQYF
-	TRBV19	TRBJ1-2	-	TGTGCCAGCTCAGAACCCCAGGCAGGGAGGGATGGCTACACCTTC	CASSEPQAGRDGYTF
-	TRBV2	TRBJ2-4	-	TGTGCCACCGTGAGACAGTTACCAGACAAAGCCAAAAACATTCAGTACTTC	CATVRQLPDKAKNIQYF
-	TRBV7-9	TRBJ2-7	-	TGTGCCAGCAGCTCAGATTACGAGCAGTACTTC	CASSSDYEQYF
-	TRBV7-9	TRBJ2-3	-	TGTGCCAGCAGCTGGGGGGGACAAACTGCCGATACGCAGTATTTT	CASSWGGQTADTQYF
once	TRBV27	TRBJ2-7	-	TGTGCCAGCCGCGGCCAGATTGACCATTACGAGCAGTACTTC	CASRGQIDHYEQYF
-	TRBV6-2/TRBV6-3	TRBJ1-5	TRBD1	TGTGCCAGCAGTTACAGGGGACAGCAGAGCAATCAGCCCCAGCATTTT	CASSYRGQQSNQPQHF
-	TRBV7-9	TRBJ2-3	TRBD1	TGTGCCAGCAGATCTAGCCCGGGGCAGGGGGCGGATACGCAGTATTTT	CASRSSPGQGADTQYF
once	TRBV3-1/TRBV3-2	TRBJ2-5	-	TGTGCCAGCAGCCAAGAGTACGGTCTGAGAGAGACCCAGTACTTC	CASSQEYGLRETQYF
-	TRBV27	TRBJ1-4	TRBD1	TGTGCCAGCAGTTTAACCAACCCCACATCGACAGGGCCTTGGGAAAAACTGTTTTTT	CASSLTNPTSTGPWEKLFF
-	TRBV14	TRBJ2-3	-	TGTGCCAGCAGCCAAGAGACCCGAGCGGATACGCAGTATTTT	CASSQETRADTQYF
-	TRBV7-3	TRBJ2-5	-	TGTGCCAGCAGCTTAAGCTGGGGCAGGCAAGAGACCCAGTACTTC	CASSLSWGRQETQYF
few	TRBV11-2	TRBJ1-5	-	TGTGCCAGCAGCTTGAGTTCCAATCAGCCCCAGCATTTT	CASSLSSNQPQHF
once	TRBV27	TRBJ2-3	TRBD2	TGTGCCAGCAAACCGGGACTAGCGGGGCCCTTCACTAGCACAGATACGCAGTATTTT	CASKPGLAGPFTSTDTQYF
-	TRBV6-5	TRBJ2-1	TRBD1	TGTGCCAGCAGCCGTCCCGGGACAGGGATCGATGAGCAGTTCTTC	CASSRPGTGIDEQFF
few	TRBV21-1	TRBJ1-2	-	TGTGCCAGCAGCAAAACCGGGACAGGGGGCGAATACGGCTACACCTTC	CASSKTGTGGEYGYTF
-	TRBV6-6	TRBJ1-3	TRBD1	TGTGCCAGCAGTTACTCGAAACAGGGGGGAAACACCATATATTTT	CASSYSKQGGNTIYF
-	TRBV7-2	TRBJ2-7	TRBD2	TGTGCCAGCAGCTCCTCTAGCGGGGGGACCTACGAGCAGTACTTC	CASSSSSGGTYEQYF
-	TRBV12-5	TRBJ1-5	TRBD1	TGTGCTAGTGGTCCGGGACAGGGAGCTCAGCCCCAGCATTTT	CASGPGQGAQPQHF
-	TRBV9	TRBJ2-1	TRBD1	TGTGCCAGCAGCGTAGGTTTCGGGACAGGGGGCAGGAATGAGCAGTTCTTC	CASSVGFGTGGRNEQFF
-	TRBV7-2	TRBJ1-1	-	TGTGCCAGCAGCCGAGGGAAGAACACTGAAGCTTTCTTT	CASSRGKNTEAFF
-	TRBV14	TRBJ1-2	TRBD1	TGTGCCAGCAGCCAAGCCTCACAGGGGGCGAGCTATGGCTACACCTTC	CASSQASQGASYGYTF
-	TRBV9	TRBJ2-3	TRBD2	TGTGCCAGCAGGCCAGTAGCGGGGCTAGCCACAGATACGCAGTATTTT	CASRPVAGLATDTQYF
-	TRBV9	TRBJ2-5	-	TGTGCCAGCAGCGCCTGGGGGGGGCCCCCAGAGACCCAGTACTTC	CASSAWGGPPETQYF
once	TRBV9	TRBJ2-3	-	TGTGCCAGCACCCAGACTGGGTTCCCAGATACGCAGTATTTT	CASTQTGFPDTQYF
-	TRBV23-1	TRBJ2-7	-	TGCGCCAGCAGTCAATCCGTGCGGGACCACGAGCAGTACTTC	CASSQSVRDHEQYF
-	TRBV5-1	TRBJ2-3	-	TGCGCCAGCAGCTTGGCCCGCGGAGACCTGGATACGCAGTATTTT	CASSLARGDLDTQYF
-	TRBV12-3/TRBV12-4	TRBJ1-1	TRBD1	TGTGCCAGCAGCTCTTCCACAGGGGGGCGAGCTTTCTTT	CASSSSTGGRAFF
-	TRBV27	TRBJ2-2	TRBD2	TGTGCCAGCAGTCGGGGGGGAGGCACCGGGGAGCTGTTTTTT	CASSRGGGTGELFF
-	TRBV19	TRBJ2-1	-	TGTGCCAGTAGTATAGGAAGGGGTCCTGGGTACAATGAGCAGTTCTTC	CASSIGRGPGYNEQFF